This T cell receptor beta chain was obtained from a study of esophageal squamous cell carcinoma under preoperative chemotherapy. Background on the study: Both tumor-infiltrating lymphocytes and peripheral blood T cells were profiled.

V shed 2 bases and J shed 0 bases, with 8 bases lying between them. Looked up from germline, CDR1 is MNHEY and CDR2 is SVGEGT. This CDR3 is 15 amino acids long. The time point denotes: after preoperative PTX-NDP chemotherapy. Preoperative chemotherapy with paclitaxel-nedaplatin was given to patients before surgery. MiXCR was run by TCRdb on the PCR reads, yielding one entry per CDR3 protein. The sample carries roughly 30,000 distinct CDR3 sequences, around 50% recorded once. J is TRBJ2-1 and V is TRBV6-2 or TRBV6-3, with D unclear. This receptor was taken from a human donor with esophageal squamous cell carcinoma. The donor label of this sample is uncertain. Sampling was carried out from a patient given preoperative chemotherapy. The DNA for the CDR3 is TGTGCCAGCAGTTACCCAGAGCACTCCTACAATGAGCAGTTCTTC. Translating it yields CASSYPEHSYNEQFF.